The 6 T cell receptor beta chains given below trace back to one sample, sequenced in a study of blood T cell repertoires in COVID-19. Libraries were prepared by immunoSEQ multiplex PCR; TCRdb keeps only in-frame clonotypes and omits some of them. Of roughly 130,000 clones in the sample, approximately 80% are singletons; the top ten hold 10% to 15%. Sequenced input: peripheral blood. The origin of the receptors is a woman aged 60-75 years with acute or convalescent COVID-19.

The chain links TRBV10-3 to TRBJ2-7; 9 nucleotides line up with TRBD1. The CDR3 sequence is 16 residues long. V gave up 0 bases and J gave up 5 bases; unmatched junction bases: 8. Germline assignment: CDR1 ENHRY and CDR2 SYGVKD. The CDR3 loop reads CAISESRTGVQDEQYF. DNA of the CDR3: TGTGCCATCAGTGAGTCGCGGACAGGGGTCCAGGACGAGCAGTACTTC.

The chain is built from TRBV28 and TRBJ2-3; D is unclear. The CDR3 is made up of 11 amino acids. CDR1 is MDHEN, CDR2 SYDVKM, per germline. Deletions cut 3 bases from V and 5 bases from J, with 3 bases between. The CDR3 loop reads CASSFRDTQYF. The CDR3 nucleotides are TGTGCCAGCAGTTTCAGAGATACGCAGTATTTT.

The DNA for the CDR3 is TGTGCCAGTAGTATCTTGGGAGGACAGCCCCAGCATTTT. Its protein is CASSILGGQPQHF. The chain links TRBV19 to TRBJ1-5, with unresolved D. V lost 3 bases, J lost 7 bases, and 10 bases lay in between. This CDR3 is 13 amino acids long. Germline lookup yields CDR1 LNHDA and CDR2 SQIVND (reference sequence).

The V call is TRBV2, the J call TRBJ2-3, with 8 positions matching TRBD2. From germline, CDR1 is SNHLY and CDR2 FYNNEI. The CDR3 spans 14 residues. After removal of 8 bases from V and 6 bases from J, the junction contained 10 bases not matched to a gene. CDR3 protein: CASADGGVRDTQYF. CDR3 bases: TGTGCCAGCGCTGACGGGGGGGTTAGGGATACGCAGTATTTT.

V and J are TRBV11-2 and TRBJ2-1; a possible D gene is TRBD2 (7 bases). V was cut by 4 bases and J by 15 bases, with 16 bases left in between. CDR1 is SGHAT and CDR2 is FQNNGV in the germline V gene. The length of the CDR3 is 12 residues. The CDR3: CASSSLGGALFF. CDR3 DNA sequence: TGTGCCAGCAGCTCTCTAGGGGGGGCCTTGTTCTTC.

V gene TRBV6-2 or TRBV6-3 combines with J gene TRBJ2-6; D is possibly TRBD1 (6 bases). The CDR3 has 18 amino acids. CDR1 MNHEY and CDR2 SVGEGT come from the germline V gene. V gave up 2 bases and J gave up 0 bases, with 14 bases separating them. The CDR3 protein is CASSYGGQGNSGANVLTF. DNA for the CDR3: TGTGCCAGCAGTTACGGCGGGCAGGGGAACTCTGGGGCCAACGTCCTGACTTTC.